This entry is about one TCR beta chain. Antigen specificity is unknown. The data were taken from a study of cytomegalovirus exposure and HLA in healthy donors. Study outcomes and limitations: Donors were assumed by presence/absence analyses to have roughly uniform sequencing depth. It was likely that a cluster of highly shared sequence variants was a sequencing artifact.

The CDR3 runs to 12 residues. V gave up 5 bases and J gave up 3 bases, with 8 bases separating them. Germline CDR1 LNHDA, CDR2 SQIVND (reference sequence). PCR used 60 Vbeta primers and 13 Jbeta primers. Sequenced by immunoSEQ multiplex PCR; TCRdb stores in-frame clones only, minus some. The repertoire consists of 150,000 to 200,000 clones, with about four fifths occurring once and the leading ten covering 1.5% to 2%. Sequenced input: PBMCs. The J gene is TRBJ2-7, the V gene TRBV19, with D uncertain. The sequence was collected from a man aged 35 to 55 in good health and CMV-seropositive. The CDR3: CASSPSGYEQYF. In DNA, the CDR3 is TGTGCCAGTAGTCCCTCGGGCTACGAGCAGTACTTC.